This TCR beta chain was sequenced in a study of blood T cell repertoires in COVID-19. Overall study context: The samples span acute and convalescent COVID-19 from the United States, Italy and Spain. T cells, B-cell-depleted T cells, or PBMCs provided the cDNA or gDNA that served as material.

The CDR3 sequence is 14 residues long. Trimming at V came to 5 bases and at J to 0 bases, leaving 4 bases not matched to a gene. CDR1 LGHDT and CDR2 YNNKEL come from the germline V gene (reference sequence). In the source study's methods: Amplified reference gene primers provided the basis for estimating nucleated cell counts. TCRdb keeps only in-frame clones here, not all; method: immunoSEQ multiplex PCR. That table furnishes V, J and clone size, whereas the DNA furnished D and trimming. The data contain 250,000 to 300,000 clones, around 81% of them singletons. This TCR derives from a woman between 55 and 75 years old with active or convalescent COVID-19. What was sequenced was peripheral blood. This chain joins TRBV3-1 (or the pseudogene TRBV3-2) and TRBJ2-7; 7 nucleotides match TRBD2. DNA for the CDR3: TGTGCCAGCAGCGGGACTACAAGCTCCTACGAGCAGTACTTC. Encoded protein: CASSGTTSSYEQYF.